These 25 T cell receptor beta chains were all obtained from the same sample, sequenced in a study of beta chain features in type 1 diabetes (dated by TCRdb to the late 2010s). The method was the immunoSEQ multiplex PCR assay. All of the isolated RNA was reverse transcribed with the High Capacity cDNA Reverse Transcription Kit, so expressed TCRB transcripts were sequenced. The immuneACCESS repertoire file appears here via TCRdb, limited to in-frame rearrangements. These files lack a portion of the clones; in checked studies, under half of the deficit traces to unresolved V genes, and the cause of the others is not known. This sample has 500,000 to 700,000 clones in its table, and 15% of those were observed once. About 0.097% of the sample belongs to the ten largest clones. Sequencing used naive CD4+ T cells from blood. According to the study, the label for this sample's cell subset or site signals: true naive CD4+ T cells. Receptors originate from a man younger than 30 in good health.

CDR3 coding DNA: TGTGCCAGCTCTGGCGGCCAGGGCAATTCACCCCTCCACTTT. Protein: CASSGGQGNSPLHF. The chain combines TRBV18 with TRBJ1-6; D is possibly TRBD1 (5 bases). The V gene lost 6 bases and the J gene lost 7 bases, with 13 bases spanning the gap. The CDR3 totals 14 residues. The germline V gene has CDR1 KGHSH and CDR2 LQKENI.

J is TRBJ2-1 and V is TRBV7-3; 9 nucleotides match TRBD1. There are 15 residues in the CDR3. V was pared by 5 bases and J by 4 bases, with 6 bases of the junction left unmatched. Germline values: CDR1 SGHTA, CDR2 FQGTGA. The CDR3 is CASSKTGGSYNEQFF. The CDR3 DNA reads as TGTGCCAGCAGCAAAACAGGGGGCTCATACAATGAGCAGTTCTTC.

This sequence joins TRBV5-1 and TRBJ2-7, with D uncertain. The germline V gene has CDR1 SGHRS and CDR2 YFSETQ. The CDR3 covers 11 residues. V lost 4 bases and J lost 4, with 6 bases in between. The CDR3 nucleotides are TGCGCCAGCAGCGGTGATTACGAGCAGTACTTC. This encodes CASSGDYEQYF.

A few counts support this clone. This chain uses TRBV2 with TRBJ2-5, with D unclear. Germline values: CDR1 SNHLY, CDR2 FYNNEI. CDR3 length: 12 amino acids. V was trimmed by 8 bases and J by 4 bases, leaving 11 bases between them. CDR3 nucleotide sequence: TGTGCCAGCGGTAGGGCACGAGAGACCCAGTACTTC. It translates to CASGRARETQYF. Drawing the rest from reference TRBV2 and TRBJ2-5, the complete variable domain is EPEVTQTPSHQVTQMGQEVILRCVPISNHLYFYWYRQILGQKVEFLVSFYNNEISEKSEIFDDQFSVERPDGSNFTLKIRSTKLEDSAMYFCASGRARETQYFGPGTRLLVL.

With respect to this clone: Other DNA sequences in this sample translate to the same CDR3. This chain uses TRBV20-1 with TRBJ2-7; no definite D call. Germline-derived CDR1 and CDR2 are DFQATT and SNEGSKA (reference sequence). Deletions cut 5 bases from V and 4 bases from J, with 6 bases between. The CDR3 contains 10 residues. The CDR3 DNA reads TGCAGTGCTGCTATATACGAGCAGTACTTC. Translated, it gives CSAAIYEQYF.

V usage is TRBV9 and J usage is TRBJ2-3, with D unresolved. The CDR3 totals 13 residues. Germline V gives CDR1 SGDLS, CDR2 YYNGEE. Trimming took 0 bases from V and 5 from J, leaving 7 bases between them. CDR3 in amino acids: CASSVVNRDTQYF. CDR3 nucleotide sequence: TGTGCCAGCAGCGTAGTTAACAGAGATACGCAGTATTTT.

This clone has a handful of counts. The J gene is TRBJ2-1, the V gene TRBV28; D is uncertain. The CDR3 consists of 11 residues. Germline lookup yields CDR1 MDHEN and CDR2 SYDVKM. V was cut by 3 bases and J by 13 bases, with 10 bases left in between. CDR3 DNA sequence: TGTGCCAGCAGTTTGAAAGTGGTACAGTTCTTC. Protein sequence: CASSLKVVQFF.

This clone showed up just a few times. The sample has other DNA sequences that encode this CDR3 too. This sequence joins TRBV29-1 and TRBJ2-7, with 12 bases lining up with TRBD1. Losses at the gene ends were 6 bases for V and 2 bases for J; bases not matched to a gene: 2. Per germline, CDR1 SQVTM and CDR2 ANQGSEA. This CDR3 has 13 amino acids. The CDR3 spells CSVRDRGPYEQYF. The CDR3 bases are TGCAGCGTGCGGGACAGGGGGCCCTACGAGCAGTACTTC.

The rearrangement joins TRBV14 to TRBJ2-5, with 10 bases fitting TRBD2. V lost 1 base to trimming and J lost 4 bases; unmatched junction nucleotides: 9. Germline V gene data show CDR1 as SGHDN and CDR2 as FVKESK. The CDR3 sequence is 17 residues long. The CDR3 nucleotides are TGTGCCAGCAGCCAAGTCCAGGGACTAGCGATCGGAGAGACCCAGTACTTC. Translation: CASSQVQGLAIGETQYF.

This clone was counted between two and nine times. The CDR3 region is CASSAGGRSSGANVLTF. The CDR3 DNA sequence: TGTGCCAGCAGCGCAGGGGGCCGGAGCTCTGGGGCCAACGTCCTGACTTTC. The J gene is TRBJ2-6, the V gene TRBV7-2; 8 bases map to TRBD1. The CDR3 spans 17 residues. The V gene's germline CDR1 is SGHTA and CDR2 FQGNSA. Unmatched junction bases numbered 6, after V lost 5 bases and J lost 0 bases.

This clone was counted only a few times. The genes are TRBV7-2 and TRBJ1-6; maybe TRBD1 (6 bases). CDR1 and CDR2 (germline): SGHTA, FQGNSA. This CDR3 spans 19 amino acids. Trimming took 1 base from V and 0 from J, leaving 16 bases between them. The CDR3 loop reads CASSLGGTPTFSYNSPLHF. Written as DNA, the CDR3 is TGTGCCAGCAGCTTAGGGGGGACACCGACTTTCTCCTATAATTCACCCCTCCACTTT.

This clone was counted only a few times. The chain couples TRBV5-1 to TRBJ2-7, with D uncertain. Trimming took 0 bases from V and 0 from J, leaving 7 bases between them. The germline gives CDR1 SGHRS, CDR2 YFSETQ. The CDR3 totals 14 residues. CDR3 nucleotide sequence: TGCGCCAGCAGCTTGGGACCGGGCTCCTACGAGCAGTACTTC. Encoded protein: CASSLGPGSYEQYF.

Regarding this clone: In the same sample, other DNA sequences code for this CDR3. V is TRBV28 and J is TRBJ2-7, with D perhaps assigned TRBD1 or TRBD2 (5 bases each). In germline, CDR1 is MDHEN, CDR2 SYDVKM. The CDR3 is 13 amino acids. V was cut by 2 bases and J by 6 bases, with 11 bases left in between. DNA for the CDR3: TGTGCCAGCAGTTTAGGGGGTCTCATCGAGCAGTACTTC. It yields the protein CASSLGGLIEQYF. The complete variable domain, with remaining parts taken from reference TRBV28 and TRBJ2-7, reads DVKVTQSSRYLVKRTGEKVFLECVQDMDHENMFWYRQDPGLGLRLIYFSYDVKMKEKGDIPEGYSVSREKKERFSLILESASTNQTSMYLCASSLGGLIEQYFGPGTRLTVT.

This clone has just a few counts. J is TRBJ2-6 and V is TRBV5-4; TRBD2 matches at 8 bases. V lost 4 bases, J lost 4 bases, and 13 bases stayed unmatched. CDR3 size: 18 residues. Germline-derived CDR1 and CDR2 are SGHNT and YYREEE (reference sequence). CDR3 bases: TGTGCCAGCAGCCCCGGCGGCGGGGGGCTAGGCGGGGCCAACGTCCTGACTTTC. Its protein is CASSPGGGGLGGANVLTF.

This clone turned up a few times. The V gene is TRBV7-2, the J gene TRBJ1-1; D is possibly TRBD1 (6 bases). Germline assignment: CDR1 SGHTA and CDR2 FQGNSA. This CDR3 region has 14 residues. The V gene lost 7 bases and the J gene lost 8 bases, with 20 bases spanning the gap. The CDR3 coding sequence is TGTGCCAGCACCCAACGGGGGCGAGTCACCGAAGCTTTCTTT. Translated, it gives CASTQRGRVTEAFF.

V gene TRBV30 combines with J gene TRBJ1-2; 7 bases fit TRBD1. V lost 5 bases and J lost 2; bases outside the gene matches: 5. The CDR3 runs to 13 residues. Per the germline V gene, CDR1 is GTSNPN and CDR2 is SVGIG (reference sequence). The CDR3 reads CAWVGQPNYGYTF. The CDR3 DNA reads TGTGCCTGGGTGGGACAGCCAAACTATGGCTACACCTTC.

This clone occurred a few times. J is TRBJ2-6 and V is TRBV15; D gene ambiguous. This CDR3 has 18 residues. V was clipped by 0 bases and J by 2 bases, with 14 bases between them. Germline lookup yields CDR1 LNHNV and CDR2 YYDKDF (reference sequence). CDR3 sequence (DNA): TGTGCCACCAGCAGAGATCCCCGCGGTAGGGCTGGGGCCAACGTCCTGACTTTC. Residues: CATSRDPRGRAGANVLTF.

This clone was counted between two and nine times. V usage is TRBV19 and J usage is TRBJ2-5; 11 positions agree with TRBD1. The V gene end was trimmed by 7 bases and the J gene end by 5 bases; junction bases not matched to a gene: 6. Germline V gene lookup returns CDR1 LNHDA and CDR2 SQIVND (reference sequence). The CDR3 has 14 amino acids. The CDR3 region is CASTDRGRGETQYF. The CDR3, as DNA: TGTGCCAGTACGGACAGGGGGCGCGGGGAGACCCAGTACTTC.

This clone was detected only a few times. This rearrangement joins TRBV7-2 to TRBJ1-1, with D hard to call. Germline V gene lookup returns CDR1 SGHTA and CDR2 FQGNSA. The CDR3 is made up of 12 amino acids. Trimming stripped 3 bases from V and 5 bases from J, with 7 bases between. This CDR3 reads CASSFLRTEAFF. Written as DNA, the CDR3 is TGTGCCAGCAGCTTTCTTCGGACTGAAGCTTTCTTT.

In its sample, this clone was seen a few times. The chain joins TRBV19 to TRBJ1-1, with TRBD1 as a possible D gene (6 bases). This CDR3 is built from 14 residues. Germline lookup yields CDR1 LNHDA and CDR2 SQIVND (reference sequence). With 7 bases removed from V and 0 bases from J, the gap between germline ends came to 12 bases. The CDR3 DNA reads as TGTGCCAGTATTGAGGGGGGCTTGAACACTGAAGCTTTCTTT. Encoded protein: CASIEGGLNTEAFF.

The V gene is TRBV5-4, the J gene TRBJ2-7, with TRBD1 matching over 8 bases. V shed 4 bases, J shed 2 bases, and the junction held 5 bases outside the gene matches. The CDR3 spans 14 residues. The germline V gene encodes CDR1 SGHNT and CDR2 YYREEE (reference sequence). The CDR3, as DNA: TGTGCCAGCAGCACCGGGACAGGTGCCTACGAGCAGTACTTC. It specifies CASSTGTGAYEQYF.

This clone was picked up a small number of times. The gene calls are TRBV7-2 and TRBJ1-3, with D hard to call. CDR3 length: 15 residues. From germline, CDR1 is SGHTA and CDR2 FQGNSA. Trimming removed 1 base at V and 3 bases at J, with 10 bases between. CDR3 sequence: CASSLVGVGGNTIYF. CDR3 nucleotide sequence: TGTGCCAGCAGCTTAGTGGGAGTGGGTGGAAACACCATATATTTT.

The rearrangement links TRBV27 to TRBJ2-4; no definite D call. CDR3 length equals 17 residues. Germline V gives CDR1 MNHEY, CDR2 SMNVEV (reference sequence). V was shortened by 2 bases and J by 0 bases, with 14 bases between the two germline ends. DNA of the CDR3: TGTGCCAGCAGTTTACGGTCGGTCGATTTAGCCAAAAACATTCAGTACTTC. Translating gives CASSLRSVDLAKNIQYF.

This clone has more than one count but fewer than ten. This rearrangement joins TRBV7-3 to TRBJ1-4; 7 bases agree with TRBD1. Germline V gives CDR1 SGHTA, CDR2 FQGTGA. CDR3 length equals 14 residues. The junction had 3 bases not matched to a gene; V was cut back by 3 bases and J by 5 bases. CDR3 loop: CASSLDRLNEKLFF. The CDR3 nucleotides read TGTGCCAGCAGCTTGGACAGGTTGAATGAAAAACTGTTTTTT.

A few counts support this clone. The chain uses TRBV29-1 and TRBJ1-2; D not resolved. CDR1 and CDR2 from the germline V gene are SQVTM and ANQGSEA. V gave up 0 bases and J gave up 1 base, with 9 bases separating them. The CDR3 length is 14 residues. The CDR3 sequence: CSVEEPAVNYGYTF. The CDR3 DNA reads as TGCAGCGTTGAAGAGCCTGCAGTTAACTATGGCTACACCTTC.